These 2 T cell receptor beta chains originate from one sample sequenced in a study of lymphopenia after photon versus proton radiotherapy. Data came from immunoSEQ multiplex PCR; TCRdb stores just in-frame clones and leaves some out. Of approximately 24,000 clones listed, more than 80% are singletons. Sequenced here: peripheral blood, sampled from a patient treated with photon-based radiotherapy. Receptor source: a man aged 40-49 years with gastric cancer.

The chain has TRBV11-2 and TRBJ2-7; D is unclear. The germline V and J ends were trimmed by 5 bases and 3 bases, with 5 bases remaining between them. CDR3 length: 11 residues. Germline V gives CDR1 SGHAT, CDR2 FQNNGV. The CDR3 DNA reads TGTGCCAGCAGCCGAGACTACGAGCAGTACTTC. Amino acid sequence: CASSRDYEQYF.

This chain links TRBV7-2 with TRBJ1-2, with 10 bases aligning to TRBD1. There are 14 residues in the CDR3. Germline CDR1 and CDR2: SGHTA and FQGNSA. The J segment lost 5 bases and the V segment lost 5 bases, leaving 5 bases of the junction unmatched. The CDR3 DNA follows: TGTGCCAGCAGCCCGACAGGGGGCCCTTATGGCTACACCTTC. Its protein product is CASSPTGGPYGYTF.